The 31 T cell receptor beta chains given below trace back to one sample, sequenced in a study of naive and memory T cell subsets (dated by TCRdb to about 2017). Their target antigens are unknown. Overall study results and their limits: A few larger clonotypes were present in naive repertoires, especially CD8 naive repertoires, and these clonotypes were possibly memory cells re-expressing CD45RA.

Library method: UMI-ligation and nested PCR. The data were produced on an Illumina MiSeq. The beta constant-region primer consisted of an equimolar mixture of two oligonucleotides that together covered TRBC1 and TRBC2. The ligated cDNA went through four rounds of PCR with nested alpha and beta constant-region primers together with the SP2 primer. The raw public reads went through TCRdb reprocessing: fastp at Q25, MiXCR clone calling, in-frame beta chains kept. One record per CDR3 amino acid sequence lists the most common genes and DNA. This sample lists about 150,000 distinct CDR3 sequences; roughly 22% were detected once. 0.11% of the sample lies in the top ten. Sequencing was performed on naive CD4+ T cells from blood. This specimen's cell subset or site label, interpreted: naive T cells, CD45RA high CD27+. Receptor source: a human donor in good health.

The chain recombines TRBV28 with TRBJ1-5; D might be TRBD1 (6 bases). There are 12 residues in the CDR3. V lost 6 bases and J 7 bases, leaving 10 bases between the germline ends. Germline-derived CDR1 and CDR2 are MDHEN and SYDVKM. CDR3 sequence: CASREGEQPQHF. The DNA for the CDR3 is TGTGCCAGCAGGGAGGGGGAGCAGCCCCAGCATTTT.

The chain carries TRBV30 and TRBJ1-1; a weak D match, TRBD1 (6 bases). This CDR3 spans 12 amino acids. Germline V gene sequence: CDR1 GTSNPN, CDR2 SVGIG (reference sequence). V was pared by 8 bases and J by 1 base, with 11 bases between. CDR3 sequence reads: CAGQRQNTEAFF. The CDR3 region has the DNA TGTGCCGGACAGCGTCAGAACACTGAAGCTTTCTTT.

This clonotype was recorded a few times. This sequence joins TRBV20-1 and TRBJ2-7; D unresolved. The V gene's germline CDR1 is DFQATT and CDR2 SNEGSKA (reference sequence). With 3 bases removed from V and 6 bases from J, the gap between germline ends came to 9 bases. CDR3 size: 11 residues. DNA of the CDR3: TGCAGTGCTAGTTTGGTTCGCGAGCAGTACTTC. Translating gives CSASLVREQYF.

The CDR3 DNA reads TGTGCCATCGGGGGGGGACTAGTGGGCAATGAGCAGTTCTTC. Its protein is CAIGGGLVGNEQFF. The chain has TRBV10-3 and TRBJ2-1, with 8 bases identical to TRBD2. Unmatched junction bases numbered 9, after V lost 8 bases and J lost 6 bases. The CDR3 covers 14 residues. Germline loops: CDR1 ENHRY, CDR2 SYGVKD.

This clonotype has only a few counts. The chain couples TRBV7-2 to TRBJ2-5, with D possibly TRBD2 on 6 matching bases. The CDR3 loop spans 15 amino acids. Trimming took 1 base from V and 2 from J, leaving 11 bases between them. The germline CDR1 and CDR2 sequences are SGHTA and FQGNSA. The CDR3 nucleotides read TGTGCCAGCAGCTTAGGTAGCGGACCTCAAGAGACCCAGTACTTC. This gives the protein CASSLGSGPQETQYF.

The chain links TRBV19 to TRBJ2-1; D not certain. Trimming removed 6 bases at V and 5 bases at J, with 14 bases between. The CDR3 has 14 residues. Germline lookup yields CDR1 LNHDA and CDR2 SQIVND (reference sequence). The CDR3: CASRPPGYNNEQFF. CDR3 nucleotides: TGTGCCAGTAGACCCCCGGGTTATAACAATGAGCAGTTCTTC.

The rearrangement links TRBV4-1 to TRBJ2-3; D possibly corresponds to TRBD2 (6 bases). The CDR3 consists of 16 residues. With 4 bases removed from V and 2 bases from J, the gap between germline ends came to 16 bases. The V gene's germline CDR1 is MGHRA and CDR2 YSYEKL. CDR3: CASSPSLGGNTDTQYF. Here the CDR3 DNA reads TGCGCCAGCAGCCCGTCCCTCGGAGGGAACACAGATACGCAGTATTTT.

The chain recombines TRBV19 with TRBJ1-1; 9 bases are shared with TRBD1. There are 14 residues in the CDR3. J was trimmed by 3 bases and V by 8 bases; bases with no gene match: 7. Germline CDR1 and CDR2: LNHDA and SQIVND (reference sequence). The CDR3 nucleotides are TGTGCCAGTGGAACACAGGGGGCCTACACTGAAGCTTTCTTT. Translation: CASGTQGAYTEAFF.

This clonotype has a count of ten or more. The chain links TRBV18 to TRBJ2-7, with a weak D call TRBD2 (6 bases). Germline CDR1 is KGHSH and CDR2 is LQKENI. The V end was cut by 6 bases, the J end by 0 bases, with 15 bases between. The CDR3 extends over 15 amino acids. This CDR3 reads CASSDLGGSSYEQYF. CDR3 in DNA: TGTGCCAGCTCGGATCTCGGGGGAAGCTCCTACGAGCAGTACTTC.

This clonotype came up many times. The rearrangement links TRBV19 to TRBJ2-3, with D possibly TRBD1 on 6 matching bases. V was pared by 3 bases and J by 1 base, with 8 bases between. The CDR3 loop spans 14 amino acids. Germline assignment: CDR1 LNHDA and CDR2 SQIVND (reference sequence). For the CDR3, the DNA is TGTGCCAGTAGTATCCGACAGGGCACAGATACGCAGTATTTT. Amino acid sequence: CASSIRQGTDTQYF.

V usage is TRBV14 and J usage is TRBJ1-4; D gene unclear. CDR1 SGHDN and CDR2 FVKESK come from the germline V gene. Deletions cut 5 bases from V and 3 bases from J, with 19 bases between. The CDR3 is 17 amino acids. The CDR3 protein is CASSSGPPAAANEKLFF. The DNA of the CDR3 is TGTGCCAGCAGCTCAGGACCCCCGGCTGCTGCTAATGAAAAACTGTTTTTT.

The CDR3 protein is CASSLGGDSHLSYEQYF. Here the CDR3 DNA reads TGTGCCAGCAGCTTAGGGGGGGACAGCCACCTCTCCTACGAGCAGTACTTC. V is TRBV7-8 and J is TRBJ2-7; a weak D match, TRBD1 (7 bases). CDR3 length: 17 amino acids. CDR1 and CDR2 from the germline V gene are SGHVS and FQNEAQ. The V gene lost 1 base and the J gene lost 0 bases, with 16 bases spanning the gap.

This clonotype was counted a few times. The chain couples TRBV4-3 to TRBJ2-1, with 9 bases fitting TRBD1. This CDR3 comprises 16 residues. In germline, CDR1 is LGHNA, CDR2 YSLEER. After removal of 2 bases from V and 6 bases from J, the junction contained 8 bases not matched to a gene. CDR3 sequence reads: CASSQLGGQGFNEQFF. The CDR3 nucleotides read TGCGCCAGCAGCCAACTAGGGGGACAGGGATTCAATGAGCAGTTCTTC.

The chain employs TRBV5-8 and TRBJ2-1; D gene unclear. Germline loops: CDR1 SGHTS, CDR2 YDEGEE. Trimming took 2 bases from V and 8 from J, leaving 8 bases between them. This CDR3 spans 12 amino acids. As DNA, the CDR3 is TGTGCCAGCAGCTTCAGGTCCCATGAGCAGTTCTTC. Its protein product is CASSFRSHEQFF.

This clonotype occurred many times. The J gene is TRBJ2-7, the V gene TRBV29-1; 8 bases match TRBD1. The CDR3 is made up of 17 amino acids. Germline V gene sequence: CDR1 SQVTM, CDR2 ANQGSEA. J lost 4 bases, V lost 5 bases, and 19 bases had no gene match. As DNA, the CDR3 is TGCAGCGTTCGTAGCCCGACCGGGACAGGCGTGAGTTACGAGCAGTACTTC. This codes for CSVRSPTGTGVSYEQYF.

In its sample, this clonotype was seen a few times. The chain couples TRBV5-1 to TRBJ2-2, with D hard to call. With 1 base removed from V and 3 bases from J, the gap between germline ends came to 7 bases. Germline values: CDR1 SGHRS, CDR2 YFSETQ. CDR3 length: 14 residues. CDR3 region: CASSLPQDTGELFF. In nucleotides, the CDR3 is TGCGCCAGCAGCTTGCCTCAGGACACCGGGGAGCTGTTTTTT.

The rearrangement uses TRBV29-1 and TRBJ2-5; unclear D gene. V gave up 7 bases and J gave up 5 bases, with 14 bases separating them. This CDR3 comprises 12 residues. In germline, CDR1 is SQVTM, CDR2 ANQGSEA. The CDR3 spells CSAAGSGETQYF. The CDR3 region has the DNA TGCAGCGCCGCCGGGTCCGGGGAGACCCAGTACTTC.

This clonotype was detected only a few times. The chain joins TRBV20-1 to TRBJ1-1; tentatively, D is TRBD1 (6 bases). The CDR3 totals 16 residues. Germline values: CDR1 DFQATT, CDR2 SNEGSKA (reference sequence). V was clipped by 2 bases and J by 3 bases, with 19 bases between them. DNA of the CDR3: TGCAGTGCTAGACGAATCCTGGACAGCCGGGACACTGAAGCTTTCTTT. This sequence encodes CSARRILDSRDTEAFF.

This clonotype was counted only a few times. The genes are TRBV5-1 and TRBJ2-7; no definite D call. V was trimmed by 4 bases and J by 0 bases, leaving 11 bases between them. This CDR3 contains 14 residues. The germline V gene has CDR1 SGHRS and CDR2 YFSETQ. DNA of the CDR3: TGCGCCAGCAGCACCGGTACCCCCTCCTACGAGCAGTACTTC. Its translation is CASSTGTPSYEQYF.

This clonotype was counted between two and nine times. DNA for the CDR3: TGTGCCAGCAGTCCCAACTTTGCTGCCTACGAGCAGTACTTC. This sequence encodes CASSPNFAAYEQYF. V and J are TRBV3-1 and TRBJ2-7; D gene ambiguous. The CDR3 is 14 residues long. Trimming pared 6 bases from V and 2 bases from J, leaving 14 bases between. Germline loops: CDR1 LGHDT, CDR2 YNNKEL (reference sequence).

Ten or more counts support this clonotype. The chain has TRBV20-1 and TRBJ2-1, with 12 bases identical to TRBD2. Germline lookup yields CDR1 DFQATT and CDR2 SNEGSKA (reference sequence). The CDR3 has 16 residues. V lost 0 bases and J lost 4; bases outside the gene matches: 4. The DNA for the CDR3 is TGCAGTGCTAGAGACCCGACTAGCGGGAGTTACAATGAGCAGTTCTTC. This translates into CSARDPTSGSYNEQFF.

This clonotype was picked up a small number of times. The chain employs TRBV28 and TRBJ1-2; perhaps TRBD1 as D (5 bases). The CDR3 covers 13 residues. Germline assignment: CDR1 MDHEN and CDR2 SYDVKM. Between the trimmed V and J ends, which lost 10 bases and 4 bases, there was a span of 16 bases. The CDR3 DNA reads TGTGCCATCCCCGGGACGGGGGGCTATGGCTACACCTTC. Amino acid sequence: CAIPGTGGYGYTF.

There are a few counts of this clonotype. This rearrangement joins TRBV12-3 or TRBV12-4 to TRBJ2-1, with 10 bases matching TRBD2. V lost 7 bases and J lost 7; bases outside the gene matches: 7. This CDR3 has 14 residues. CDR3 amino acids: CASKEAGGGNEQFF. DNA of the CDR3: TGTGCCAGCAAAGAAGCGGGAGGGGGTAATGAGCAGTTCTTC.

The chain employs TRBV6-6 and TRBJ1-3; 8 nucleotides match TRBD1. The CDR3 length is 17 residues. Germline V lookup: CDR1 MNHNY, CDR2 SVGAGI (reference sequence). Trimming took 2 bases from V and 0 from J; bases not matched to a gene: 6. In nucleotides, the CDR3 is TGTGCCAGCAGTTACGGGACAGGCGATAGCTCTGGAAACACCATATATTTT. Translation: CASSYGTGDSSGNTIYF.

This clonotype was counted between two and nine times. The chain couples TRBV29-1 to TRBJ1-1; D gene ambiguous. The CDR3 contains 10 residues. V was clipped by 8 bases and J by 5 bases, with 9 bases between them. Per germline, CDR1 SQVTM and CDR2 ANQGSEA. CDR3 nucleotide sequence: TGCAGCTTCAAGGGTACTGAAGCTTTCTTT. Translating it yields CSFKGTEAFF.

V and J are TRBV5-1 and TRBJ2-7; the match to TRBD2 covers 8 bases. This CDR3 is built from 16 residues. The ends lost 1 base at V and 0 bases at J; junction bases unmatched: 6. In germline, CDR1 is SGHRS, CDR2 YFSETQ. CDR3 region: CASSLTAGVGSYEQYF. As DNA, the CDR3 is TGCGCCAGCAGCTTGACAGCGGGAGTGGGCTCCTACGAGCAGTACTTC.

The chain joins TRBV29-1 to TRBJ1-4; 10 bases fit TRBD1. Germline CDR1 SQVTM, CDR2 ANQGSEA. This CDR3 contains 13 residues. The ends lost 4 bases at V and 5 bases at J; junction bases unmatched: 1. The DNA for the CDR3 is TGCAGCGTTGCGGACAGGGGGAATGAAAAACTGTTTTTT. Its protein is CSVADRGNEKLFF.

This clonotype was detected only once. CDR3 amino acids: CASSRTENTGELFF. DNA for the CDR3: TGTGCCAGCAGCAGGACTGAGAACACCGGGGAGCTGTTTTTT. V usage is TRBV7-3 and J usage is TRBJ2-2; maybe TRBD2 (5 bases). In germline, CDR1 is SGHTA, CDR2 FQGTGA. Trimming shortened V by 5 bases and J by 1 base, and 8 bases separated the two germline ends. The CDR3 consists of 14 residues. Filled out from reference TRBV7-3 and TRBJ2-2, the complete variable domain reads GAGVSQTPSNKVTEKGKYVELRCDPISGHTALYWYRQSLGQGPEFLIYFQGTGAADDSGLPNDRFFAVRPEGSVSTLKIQRTERGDSAVYLCASSRTENTGELFFGEGSRLTVL.

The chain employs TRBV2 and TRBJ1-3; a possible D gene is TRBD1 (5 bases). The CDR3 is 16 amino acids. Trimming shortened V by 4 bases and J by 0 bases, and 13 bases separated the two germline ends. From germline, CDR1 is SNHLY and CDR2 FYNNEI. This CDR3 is CASSGQPGTSGNTIYF. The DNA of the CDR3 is TGTGCCAGCAGTGGTCAACCAGGGACCTCTGGAAACACCATATATTTT.

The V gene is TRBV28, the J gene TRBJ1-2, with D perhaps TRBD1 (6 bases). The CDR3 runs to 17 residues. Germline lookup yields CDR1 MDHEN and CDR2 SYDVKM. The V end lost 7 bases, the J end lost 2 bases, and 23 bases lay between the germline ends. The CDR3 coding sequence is TGTGCCAGCACCCGTGGGACTTTCTCGAGGGGGAACTATGGCTACACCTTC. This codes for CASTRGTFSRGNYGYTF.

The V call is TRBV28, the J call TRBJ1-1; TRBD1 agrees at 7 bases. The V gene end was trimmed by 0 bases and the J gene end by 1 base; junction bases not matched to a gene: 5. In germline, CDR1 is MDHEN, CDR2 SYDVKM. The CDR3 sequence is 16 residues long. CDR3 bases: TGTGCCAGCAGTTTATGGAAAGGGGGCCAGAACACTGAAGCTTTCTTT. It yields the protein CASSLWKGGQNTEAFF.